These T cell receptor beta chains were read from a single sample in a study of cytomegalovirus exposure and HLA in healthy donors. The protocol was immunoSEQ multiplex PCR, while the TCRdb copy is restricted to in-frame clones and leaves out a portion. This table holds roughly 140,000 clones, about 79% found once. The sample comprised PBMCs. Source of these receptors: a woman in her twenties or thirties in good health and CMV-seronegative. Each CDR3 is given with its conserved first and last residue. D genes are given only for firm matches. Clone size is given for some rows only: seen once, a few or many times, or a class if the clone is expanded.

J,V,size,D,CDR3,DNA
TRBJ1-1,TRBV6-4,few,-,CASSEQAGSPTEAFF,TGTGCCAGCAGTGAACAAGCAGGATCCCCCACTGAAGCTTTCTTT
TRBJ1-5,TRBV5-6,once,TRBD1,CASSFLDRGLDQPQHF,TGTGCCAGCAGCTTCCTGGACAGGGGGCTAGATCAGCCCCAGCATTTT
TRBJ1-4,TRBV5-1,-,-,CASGGATNEKLFF,TGCGCCAGCGGAGGAGCAACTAATGAAAAACTGTTTTTT
TRBJ2-3,TRBV18,-,TRBD2,CASSPQGGGSTDTQYF,TGTGCCAGCTCACCACAGGGCGGGGGATCCACAGATACGCAGTATTTT
TRBJ1-4,TRBV4-1,-,-,CASSLTEGDGDEKLFF,TGCGCCAGCAGCCTCACCGAGGGGGACGGAGATGAAAAACTGTTTTTT
TRBJ1-6,TRBV30,-,TRBD1,CAWRGATGLSSYNSPLHF,TGTGCCTGGAGGGGCGCGACAGGGTTGAGCTCCTATAATTCACCCCTCCACTTT
TRBJ1-2,TRBV4-3,few,-,CASSQTTTGENYGYTF,TGCGCCAGCAGCCAGACGACCACGGGAGAAAACTATGGCTACACCTTC
TRBJ2-3,TRBV5-4,-,TRBD2,CASSFGLAGGTDTQYF,TGTGCCAGCAGCTTTGGACTAGCGGGGGGCACAGATACGCAGTATTTT
TRBJ2-2,TRBV9,-,-,CASSVVVANTGELFF,TGTGCCAGCAGCGTAGTAGTCGCGAACACCGGGGAGCTGTTTTTT
TRBJ1-2,TRBV4-3,once,-,CASRADSNYGYTF,TGCGCCAGCAGAGCGGACAGCAACTATGGCTACACCTTC
TRBJ2-1,TRBV5-1,-,-,CASSSSGWNEQFF,TGCGCCAGCAGCTCCTCAGGGTGGAATGAGCAGTTCTTC
TRBJ2-3,TRBV4-1,-,TRBD2,CASNELAGGPDTQYF,TGCGCCAGCAACGAACTAGCGGGGGGACCAGATACGCAGTATTTT
TRBJ1-3,TRBV18,-,TRBD1,CASSPLKQGSGNTIYF,TGTGCCAGCTCACCACTAAAACAGGGGAGTGGAAACACCATATATTTT
TRBJ2-7,TRBV27,-,TRBD1,CASSLRQGSSYEQYF,TGTGCCAGCAGTTTACGACAGGGCAGCTCCTACGAGCAGTACTTC
TRBJ1-2,TRBV6-1,-,-,CASSEVQDRNNYGYTF,TGTGCCAGCAGTGAAGTACAGGACCGGAATAACTATGGCTACACCTTC
TRBJ1-3,TRBV10-3,-,-,CAISETWQPGNTIYF,TGTGCCATCAGTGAGACGTGGCAACCTGGAAACACCATATATTTT
TRBJ2-7,TRBV9,-,TRBD1,CASGTEVVHEQYF,TGTGCCAGCGGGACAGAGGTGGTCCACGAGCAGTACTTC
TRBJ1-2,TRBV30,-,-,CAYQTGVNGYTF,TGTGCCTACCAAACCGGGGTGAATGGCTACACCTTC
TRBJ1-2,TRBV7-2,-,-,CASSYQGSYGYTF,TGTGCCAGCAGCTATCAGGGATCCTATGGCTACACCTTC
TRBJ1-1,TRBV19,-,-,CASSTRTAMNTEAFF,TGTGCCAGTAGTACCAGGACAGCCATGAACACTGAAGCTTTCTTT
TRBJ2-3,TRBV11-2,-,TRBD1,CASSLDSGQGGFRDTQYF,TGTGCCAGCAGCTTAGATTCGGGACAGGGGGGTTTCAGAGATACGCAGTATTTT
TRBJ1-2,TRBV18,few,TRBD1,CASSYESGQGFLTF,TGTGCCAGCTCTTACGAATCGGGACAGGGCTTTCTTACCTTC
TRBJ1-2,TRBV5-6,few,TRBD1,CASSLEGAERGYTF,TGTGCCAGCAGCTTGGAGGGGGCAGAGAGGGGCTACACCTTC
TRBJ2-1,TRBV5-1,few,TRBD1,CASSFSPSPTGGNNEQFF,TGCGCCAGCAGCTTCTCGCCCTCTCCTACAGGGGGGAACAATGAGCAGTTCTTC
TRBJ2-1,TRBV14,-,-,CASSQPAGQFHNEQFF,TGTGCCAGCAGCCAACCGGCGGGACAGTTCCACAATGAGCAGTTCTTC